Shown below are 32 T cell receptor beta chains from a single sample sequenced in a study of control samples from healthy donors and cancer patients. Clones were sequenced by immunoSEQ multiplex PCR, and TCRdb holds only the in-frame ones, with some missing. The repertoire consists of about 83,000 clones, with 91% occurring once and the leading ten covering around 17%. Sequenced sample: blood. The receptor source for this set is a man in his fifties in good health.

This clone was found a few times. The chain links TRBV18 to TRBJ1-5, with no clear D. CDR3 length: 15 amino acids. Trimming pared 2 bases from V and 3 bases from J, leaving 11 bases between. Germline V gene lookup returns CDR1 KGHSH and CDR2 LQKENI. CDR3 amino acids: CASSPAPGYNQPQHF. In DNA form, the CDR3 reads TGTGCCAGCTCACCAGCACCAGGATACAATCAGCCCCAGCATTTT.

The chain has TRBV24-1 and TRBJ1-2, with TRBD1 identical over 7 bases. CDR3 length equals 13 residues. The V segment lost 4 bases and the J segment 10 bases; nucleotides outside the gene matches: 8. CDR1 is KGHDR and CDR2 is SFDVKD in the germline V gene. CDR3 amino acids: CATSEIRGGDYTF. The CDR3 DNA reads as TGTGCCACCAGTGAGATCAGGGGGGGTGACTACACCTTC.

The CDR3 DNA sequence: TGCAGCGTTGCCCTCTCTGGGGCCAACGTCCTGACTTTC. Translated: CSVALSGANVLTF. The chain joins TRBV29-1 to TRBJ2-6; D not certain. CDR1 and CDR2 from the germline V gene are SQVTM and ANQGSEA. V lost 4 bases and J lost 0, with 4 bases in between. The CDR3 is 13 residues long.

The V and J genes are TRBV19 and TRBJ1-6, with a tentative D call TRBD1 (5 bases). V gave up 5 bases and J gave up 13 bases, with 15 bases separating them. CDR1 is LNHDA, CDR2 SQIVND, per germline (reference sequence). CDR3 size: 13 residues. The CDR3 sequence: CASSGWGIEPLHF. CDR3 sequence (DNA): TGTGCCAGTAGTGGATGGGGGATCGAGCCCCTCCACTTT. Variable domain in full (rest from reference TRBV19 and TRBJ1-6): DGGITQSPKYLFRKEGQNVTLSCEQNLNHDAMYWYRQDPGQGLRLIYYSQIVNDFQKGDIAEGYSVSREKKESFPLTVTSAQKNPTAFYLCASSGWGIEPLHFGNGTRLTVT.

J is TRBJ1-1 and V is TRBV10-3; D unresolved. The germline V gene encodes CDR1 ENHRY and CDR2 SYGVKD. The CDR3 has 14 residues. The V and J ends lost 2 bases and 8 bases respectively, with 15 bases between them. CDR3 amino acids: CAISEPTSDAEAFF. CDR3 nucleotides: TGTGCCATCAGTGAGCCCACGTCGGACGCGGAAGCTTTCTTT.

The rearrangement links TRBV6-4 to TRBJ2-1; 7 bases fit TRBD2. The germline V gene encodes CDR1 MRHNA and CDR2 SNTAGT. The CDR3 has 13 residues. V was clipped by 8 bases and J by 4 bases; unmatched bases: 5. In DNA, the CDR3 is TGTGCCAGCGGGCTGGGAGGGTACAATGAGCAGTTCTTC. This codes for CASGLGGYNEQFF.

The CDR3 DNA reads as TGTGCCAGTAGCCCCGGGACAGGGCCTCAAGAGACCCAGTACTTC. It yields the protein CASSPGTGPQETQYF. The chain joins TRBV19 to TRBJ2-5, with 9 bases fitting TRBD1. V was clipped by 6 bases and J by 2 bases; unmatched bases: 7. CDR1 LNHDA and CDR2 SQIVND come from the germline V gene (reference sequence). The CDR3 has 15 residues.

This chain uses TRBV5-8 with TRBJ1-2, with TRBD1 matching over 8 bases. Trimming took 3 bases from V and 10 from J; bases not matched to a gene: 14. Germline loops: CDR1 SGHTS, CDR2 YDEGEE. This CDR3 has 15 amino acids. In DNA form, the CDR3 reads TGTGCCAGCAGCTCACCCTCGACAGGGGATATCGACTACACCTTC. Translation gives CASSSPSTGDIDYTF.

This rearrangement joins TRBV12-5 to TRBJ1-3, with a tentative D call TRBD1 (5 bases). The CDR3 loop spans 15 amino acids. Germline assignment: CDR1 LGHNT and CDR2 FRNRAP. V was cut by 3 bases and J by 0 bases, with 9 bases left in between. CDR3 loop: CASGFTGNSGNTIYF. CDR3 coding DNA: TGTGCTAGTGGTTTTACAGGAAACTCTGGAAACACCATATATTTT.

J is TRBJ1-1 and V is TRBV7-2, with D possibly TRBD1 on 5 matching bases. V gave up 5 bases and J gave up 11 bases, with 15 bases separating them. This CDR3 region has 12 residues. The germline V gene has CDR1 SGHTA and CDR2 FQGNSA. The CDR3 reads CASSHHASGAFF. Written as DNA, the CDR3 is TGTGCCAGCAGCCACCACGCATCAGGGGCTTTCTTT.

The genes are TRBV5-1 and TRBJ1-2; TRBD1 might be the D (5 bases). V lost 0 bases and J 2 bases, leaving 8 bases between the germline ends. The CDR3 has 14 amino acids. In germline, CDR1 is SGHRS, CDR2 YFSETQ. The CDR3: CASSLEAGNYGYTF. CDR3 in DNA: TGCGCCAGCAGCTTGGAGGCAGGGAACTATGGCTACACCTTC.

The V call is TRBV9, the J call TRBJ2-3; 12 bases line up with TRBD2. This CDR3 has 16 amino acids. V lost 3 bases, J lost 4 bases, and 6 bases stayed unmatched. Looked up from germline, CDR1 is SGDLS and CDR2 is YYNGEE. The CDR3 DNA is TGTGCCAGCAGCGCTACACCTAGCGGGGGGGCAGATACGCAGTATTTT. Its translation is CASSATPSGGADTQYF.

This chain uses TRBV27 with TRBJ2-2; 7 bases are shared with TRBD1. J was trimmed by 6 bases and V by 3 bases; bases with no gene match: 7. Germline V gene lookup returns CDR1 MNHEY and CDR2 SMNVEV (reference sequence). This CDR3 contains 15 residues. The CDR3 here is CASSFSGQVPGELFF. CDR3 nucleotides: TGTGCCAGCAGTTTCTCCGGACAGGTTCCCGGGGAGCTGTTTTTT.

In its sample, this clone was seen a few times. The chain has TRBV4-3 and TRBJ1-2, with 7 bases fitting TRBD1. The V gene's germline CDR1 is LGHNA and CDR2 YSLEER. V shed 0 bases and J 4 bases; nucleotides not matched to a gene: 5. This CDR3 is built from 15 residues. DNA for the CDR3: TGCGCCAGCAGCCAAGATAGGACAGGCGCCTATGGCTACACCTTC. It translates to CASSQDRTGAYGYTF.

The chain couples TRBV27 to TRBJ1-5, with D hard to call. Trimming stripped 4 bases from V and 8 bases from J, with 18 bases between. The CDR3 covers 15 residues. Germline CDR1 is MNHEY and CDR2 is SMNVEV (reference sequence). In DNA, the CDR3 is TGTGCCAGCAGTTCGACCGGATTATTTAGCGAGCCCCAGCATTTT. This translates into CASSSTGLFSEPQHF.

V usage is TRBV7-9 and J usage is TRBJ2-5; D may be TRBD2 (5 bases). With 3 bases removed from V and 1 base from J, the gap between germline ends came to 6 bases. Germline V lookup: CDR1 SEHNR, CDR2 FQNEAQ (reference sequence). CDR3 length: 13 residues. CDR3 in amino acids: CASSFTSQETQYF. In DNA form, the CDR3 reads TGTGCCAGCAGCTTCACTAGCCAAGAGACCCAGTACTTC.

The CDR3 nucleotides read TGCAGCTTCAACTATGGCTACACCTTC. It codes for CSFNYGYTF. The rearrangement joins TRBV29-1 to TRBJ1-2; D call uncertain. In germline, CDR1 is SQVTM, CDR2 ANQGSEA. Between the trimmed V and J ends, which lost 8 bases and 2 bases, there was a span of 3 bases. This CDR3 contains 9 residues.

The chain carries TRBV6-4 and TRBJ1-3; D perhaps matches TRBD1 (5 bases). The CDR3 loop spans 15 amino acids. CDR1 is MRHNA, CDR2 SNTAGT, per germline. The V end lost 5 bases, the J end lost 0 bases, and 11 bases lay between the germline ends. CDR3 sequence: CASSRDFHSGNTIYF. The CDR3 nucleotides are TGTGCCAGCAGTAGGGACTTCCACTCTGGAAACACCATATATTTT.

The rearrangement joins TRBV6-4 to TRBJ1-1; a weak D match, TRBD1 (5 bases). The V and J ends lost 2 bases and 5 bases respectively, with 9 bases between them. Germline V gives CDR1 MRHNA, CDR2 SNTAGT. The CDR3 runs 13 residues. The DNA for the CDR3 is TGTGCCAGCAGTGACGGGGGTGGAACTGAAGCTTTCTTT. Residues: CASSDGGGTEAFF.

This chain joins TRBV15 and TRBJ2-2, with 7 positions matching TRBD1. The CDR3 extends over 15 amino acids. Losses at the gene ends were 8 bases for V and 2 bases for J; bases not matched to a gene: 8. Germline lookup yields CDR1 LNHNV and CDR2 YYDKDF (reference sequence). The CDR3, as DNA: TGTGCCACCGGGGTGGGACAGCCCAACACCGGGGAGCTGTTTTTT. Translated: CATGVGQPNTGELFF. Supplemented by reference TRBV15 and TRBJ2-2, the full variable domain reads DAMVIQNPRYQVTQFGKPVTLSCSQTLNHNVMYWYQQKSSQAPKLLFHYYDKDFNNEADTPDNFQSRRPNTSFCFLDIRSPGLGDTAMYLCATGVGQPNTGELFFGEGSRLTVL.

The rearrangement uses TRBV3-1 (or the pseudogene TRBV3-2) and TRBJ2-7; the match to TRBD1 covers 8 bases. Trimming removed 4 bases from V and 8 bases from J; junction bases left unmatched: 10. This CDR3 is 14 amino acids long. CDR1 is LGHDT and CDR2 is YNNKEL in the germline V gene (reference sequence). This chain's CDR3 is CASSLTLTGGKQYF. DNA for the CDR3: TGTGCCAGCAGCCTAACCCTCACAGGGGGGAAGCAGTACTTC.

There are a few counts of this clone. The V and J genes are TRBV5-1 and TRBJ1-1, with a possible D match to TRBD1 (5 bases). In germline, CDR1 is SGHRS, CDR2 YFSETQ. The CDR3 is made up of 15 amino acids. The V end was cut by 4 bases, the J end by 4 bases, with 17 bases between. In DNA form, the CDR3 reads TGCGCCAGCAGCGGCGGTGGAGTGGGGGGCACTGAAGCTTTCTTT. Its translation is CASSGGGVGGTEAFF.

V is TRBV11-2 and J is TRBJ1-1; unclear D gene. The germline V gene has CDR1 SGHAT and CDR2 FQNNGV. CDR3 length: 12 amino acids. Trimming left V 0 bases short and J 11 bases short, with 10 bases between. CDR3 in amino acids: CASSLDRLRAFF. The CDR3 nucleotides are TGTGCCAGCAGCTTAGATCGGCTTAGGGCTTTCTTT.

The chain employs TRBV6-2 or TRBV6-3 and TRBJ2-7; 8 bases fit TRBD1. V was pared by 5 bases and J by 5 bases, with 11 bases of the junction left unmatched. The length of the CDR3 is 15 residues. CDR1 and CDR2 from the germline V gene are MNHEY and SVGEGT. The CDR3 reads CASSGQGFQTNEQYF. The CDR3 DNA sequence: TGTGCCAGCAGTGGACAGGGATTTCAAACTAACGAGCAGTACTTC.

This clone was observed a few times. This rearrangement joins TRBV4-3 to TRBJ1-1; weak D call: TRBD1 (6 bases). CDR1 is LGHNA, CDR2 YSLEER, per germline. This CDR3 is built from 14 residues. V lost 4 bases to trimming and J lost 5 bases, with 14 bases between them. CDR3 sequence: CASSLGGGGTEAFF. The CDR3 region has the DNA TGCGCCAGCAGCCTTGGAGGGGGTGGGACTGAAGCTTTCTTT.

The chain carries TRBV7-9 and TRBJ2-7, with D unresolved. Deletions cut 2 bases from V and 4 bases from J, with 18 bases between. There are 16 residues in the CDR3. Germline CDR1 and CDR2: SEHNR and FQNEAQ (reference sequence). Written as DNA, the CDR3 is TGTGCCAGCAGCTTAATAGGACCCTCGTATAGTTACGAGCAGTACTTC. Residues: CASSLIGPSYSYEQYF. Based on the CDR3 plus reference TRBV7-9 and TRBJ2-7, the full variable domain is DTGVSQNPRHKITKRGQNVTFRCDPISEHNRLYWYRQTLGQGPEFLTYFQNEAQLEKSRLLSDRFSAERPKGSFSTLEIQRTEQGDSAMYLCASSLIGPSYSYEQYFGPGTRLTVT.

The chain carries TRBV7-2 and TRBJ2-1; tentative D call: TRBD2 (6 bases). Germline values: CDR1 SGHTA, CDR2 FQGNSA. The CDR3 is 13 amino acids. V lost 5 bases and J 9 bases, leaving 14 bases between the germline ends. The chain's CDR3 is CASSRRNSGEQFF. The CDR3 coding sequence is TGTGCCAGCAGCAGGCGAAATAGCGGTGAGCAGTTCTTC.

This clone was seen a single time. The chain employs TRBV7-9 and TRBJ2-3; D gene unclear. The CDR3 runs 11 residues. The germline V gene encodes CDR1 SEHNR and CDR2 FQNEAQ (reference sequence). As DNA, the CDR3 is TGTGCTGGGCAGGAAAGCGATACGCAGTATTTT. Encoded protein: CAGQESDTQYF.

The CDR3 loop reads CASAFKGEQYF. For the CDR3, the DNA is TGTGCCAGCGCGTTCAAGGGCGAGCAGTACTTC. The genes are TRBV7-2 and TRBJ2-7, with D uncertain. The length of the CDR3 is 11 residues. From germline, CDR1 is SGHTA and CDR2 FQGNSA. The V gene lost 8 bases and the J gene lost 6 bases, with 11 bases spanning the gap. The full variable domain, with the rest looked up from reference TRBV7-2 and TRBJ2-7, is GAGVSQSPSNKVTEKGKDVELRCDPISGHTALYWYRQSLGQGLEFLIYFQGNSAPDKSGLPSDRFSAERTGGSVSTLTIQRTQQEDSAVYLCASAFKGEQYFGPGTRLTVT.

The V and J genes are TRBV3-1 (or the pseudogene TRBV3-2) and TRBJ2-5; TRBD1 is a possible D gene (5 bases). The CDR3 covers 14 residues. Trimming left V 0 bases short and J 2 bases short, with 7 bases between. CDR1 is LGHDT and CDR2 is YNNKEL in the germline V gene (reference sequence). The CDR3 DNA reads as TGTGCCAGCAGCCAAGAGCAGGGTCAAGAGACCCAGTACTTC. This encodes CASSQEQGQETQYF.

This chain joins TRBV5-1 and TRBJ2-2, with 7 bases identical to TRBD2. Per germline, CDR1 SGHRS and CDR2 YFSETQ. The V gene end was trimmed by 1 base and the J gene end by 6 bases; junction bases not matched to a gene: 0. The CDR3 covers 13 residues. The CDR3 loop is CASSLSGAGELFF. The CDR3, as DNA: TGCGCCAGCAGCTTGAGCGGGGCCGGGGAGCTGTTTTTT.

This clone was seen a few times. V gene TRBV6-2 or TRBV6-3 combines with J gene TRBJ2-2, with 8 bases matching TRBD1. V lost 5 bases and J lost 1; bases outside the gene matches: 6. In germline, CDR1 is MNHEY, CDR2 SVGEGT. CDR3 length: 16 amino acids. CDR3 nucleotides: TGTGCCAGCAGTCTCTCCGGGACAGGGAACACCGGGGAGCTGTTTTTT. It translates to CASSLSGTGNTGELFF.